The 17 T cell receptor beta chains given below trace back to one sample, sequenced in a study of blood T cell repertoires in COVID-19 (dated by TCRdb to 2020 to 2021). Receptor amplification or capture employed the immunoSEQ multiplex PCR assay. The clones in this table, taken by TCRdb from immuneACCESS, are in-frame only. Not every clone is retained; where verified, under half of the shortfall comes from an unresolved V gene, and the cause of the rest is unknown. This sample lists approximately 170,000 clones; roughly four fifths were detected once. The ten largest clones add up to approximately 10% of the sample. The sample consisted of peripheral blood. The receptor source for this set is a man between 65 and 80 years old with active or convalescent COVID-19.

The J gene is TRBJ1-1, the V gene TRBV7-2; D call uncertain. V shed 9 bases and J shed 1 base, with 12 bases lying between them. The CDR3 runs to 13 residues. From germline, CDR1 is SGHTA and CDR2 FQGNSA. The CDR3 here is CASPREGNTEAFF. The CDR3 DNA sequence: TGTGCCAGTCCCCGGGAGGGGAACACTGAAGCTTTCTTT.

CDR3: CAISESAQGKDTQYF. In DNA, the CDR3 is TGTGCCATCAGTGAGTCGGCACAGGGGAAAGATACGCAGTATTTT. V and J are TRBV10-3 and TRBJ2-3, with TRBD1 matching over 7 bases. The CDR3 is made up of 15 amino acids. Germline V gives CDR1 ENHRY, CDR2 SYGVKD. The ends lost 0 bases at V and 5 bases at J; junction bases unmatched: 5.

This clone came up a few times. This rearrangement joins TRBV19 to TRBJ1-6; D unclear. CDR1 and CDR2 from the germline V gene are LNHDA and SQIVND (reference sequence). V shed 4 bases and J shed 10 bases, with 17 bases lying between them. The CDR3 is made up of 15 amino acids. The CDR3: CASSNGRPIGSPLHF. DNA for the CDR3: TGTGCCAGTAGTAATGGGAGGCCAATTGGGTCACCCCTCCACTTT.

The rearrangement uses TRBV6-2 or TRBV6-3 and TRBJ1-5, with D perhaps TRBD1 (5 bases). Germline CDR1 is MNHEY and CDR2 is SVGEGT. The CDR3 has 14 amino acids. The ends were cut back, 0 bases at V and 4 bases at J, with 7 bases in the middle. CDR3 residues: CASSYSAGNQPQHF. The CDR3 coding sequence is TGTGCCAGCAGTTACTCGGCAGGGAATCAGCCCCAGCATTTT.

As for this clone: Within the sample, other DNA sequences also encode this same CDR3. For the CDR3, the DNA is TGTGCCAGCAGGCGGGACAGTTCCTACGAGCAGTACTTC. Protein: CASRRDSSYEQYF. V and J are TRBV6-5 and TRBJ2-7; the D gene is possibly TRBD1 (7 bases). The germline CDR1 and CDR2 sequences are MNHEY and SVGAGI. Trimming removed 6 bases at V and 1 base at J, with 10 bases between. CDR3 size: 13 residues.

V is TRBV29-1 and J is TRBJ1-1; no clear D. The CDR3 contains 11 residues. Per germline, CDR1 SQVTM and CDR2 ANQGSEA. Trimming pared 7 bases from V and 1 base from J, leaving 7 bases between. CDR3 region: CSGQTNTEAFF. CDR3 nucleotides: TGCAGCGGGCAAACGAACACTGAAGCTTTCTTT.

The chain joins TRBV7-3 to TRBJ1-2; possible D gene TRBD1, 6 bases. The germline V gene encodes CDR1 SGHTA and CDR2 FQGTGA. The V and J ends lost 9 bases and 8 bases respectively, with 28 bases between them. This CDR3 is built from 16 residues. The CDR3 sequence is CASMFPWDDRSGGYTF. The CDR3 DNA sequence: TGTGCCAGTATGTTTCCGTGGGACGACAGGTCTGGCGGCTACACCTTC.

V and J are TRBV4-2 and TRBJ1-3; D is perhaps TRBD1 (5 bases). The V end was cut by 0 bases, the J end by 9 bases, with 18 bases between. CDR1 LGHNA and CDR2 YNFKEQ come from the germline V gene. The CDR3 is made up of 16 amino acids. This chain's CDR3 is CASSQEATAFVGTIYF. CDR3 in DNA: TGTGCCAGCAGCCAAGAGGCGACAGCCTTCGTCGGCACCATATATTTT.

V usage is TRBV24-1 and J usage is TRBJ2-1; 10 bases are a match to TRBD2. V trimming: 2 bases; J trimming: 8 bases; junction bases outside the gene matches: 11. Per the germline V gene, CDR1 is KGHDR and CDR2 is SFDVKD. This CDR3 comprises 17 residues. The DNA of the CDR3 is TGTGCCACCAGTGATTGGACTAGCGGAACCTCTACGGATGAGCAGTTCTTC. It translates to CATSDWTSGTSTDEQFF.

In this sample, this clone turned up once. CDR3 loop: CAITGGFHLNQPQHF. Here the CDR3 DNA reads TGTGCCATCACGGGGGGGTTTCACCTAAATCAGCCCCAGCATTTT. The chain carries TRBV27 and TRBJ1-5; D may be TRBD1 (5 bases). V was clipped by 10 bases and J by 4 bases, with 20 bases between them. Germline loops: CDR1 MNHEY, CDR2 SMNVEV (reference sequence). The CDR3 is 15 residues long.

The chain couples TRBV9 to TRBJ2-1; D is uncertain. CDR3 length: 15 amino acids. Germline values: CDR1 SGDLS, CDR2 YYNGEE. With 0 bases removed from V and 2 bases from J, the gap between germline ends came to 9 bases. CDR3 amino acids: CASSVDFKPYNEQFF. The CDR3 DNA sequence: TGTGCCAGCAGCGTAGACTTCAAACCCTACAATGAGCAGTTCTTC.

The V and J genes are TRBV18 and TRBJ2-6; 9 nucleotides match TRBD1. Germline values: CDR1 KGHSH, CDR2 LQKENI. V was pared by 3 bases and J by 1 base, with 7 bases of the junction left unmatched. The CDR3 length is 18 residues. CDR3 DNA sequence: TGTGCCAGCTCACCTGCGGTACAGGGGGCATCTGGGGCCAACGTCCTGACTTTC. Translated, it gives CASSPAVQGASGANVLTF.

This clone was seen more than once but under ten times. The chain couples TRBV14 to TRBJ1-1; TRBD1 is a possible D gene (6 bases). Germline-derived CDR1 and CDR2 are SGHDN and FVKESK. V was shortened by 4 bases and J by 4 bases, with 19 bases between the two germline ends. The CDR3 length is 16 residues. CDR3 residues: CASSPGGGVFRTEAFF. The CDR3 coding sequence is TGTGCCAGCAGCCCCGGAGGGGGGGTTTTTCGCACTGAAGCTTTCTTT.

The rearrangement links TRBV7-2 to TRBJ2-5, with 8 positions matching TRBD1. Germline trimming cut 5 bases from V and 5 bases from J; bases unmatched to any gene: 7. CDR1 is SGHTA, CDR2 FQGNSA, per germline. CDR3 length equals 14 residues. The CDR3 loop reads CASSPQTGVETQYF. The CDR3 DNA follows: TGTGCCAGCAGCCCTCAGACAGGGGTCGAGACCCAGTACTTC.

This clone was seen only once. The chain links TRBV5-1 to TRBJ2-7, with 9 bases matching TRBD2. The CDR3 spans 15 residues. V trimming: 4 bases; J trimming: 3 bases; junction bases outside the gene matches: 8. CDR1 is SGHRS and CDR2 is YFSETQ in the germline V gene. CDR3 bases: TGCGCCAGCAGCCCCCTCGGACTAGCGAGCTACGAGCAGTACTTC. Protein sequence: CASSPLGLASYEQYF.

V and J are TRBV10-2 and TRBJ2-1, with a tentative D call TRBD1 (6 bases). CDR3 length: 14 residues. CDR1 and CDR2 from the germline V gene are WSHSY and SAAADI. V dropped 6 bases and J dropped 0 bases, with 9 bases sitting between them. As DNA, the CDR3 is TGCGCCAGCAGCCGGGACATCTCCTACAATGAGCAGTTCTTC. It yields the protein CASSRDISYNEQFF.

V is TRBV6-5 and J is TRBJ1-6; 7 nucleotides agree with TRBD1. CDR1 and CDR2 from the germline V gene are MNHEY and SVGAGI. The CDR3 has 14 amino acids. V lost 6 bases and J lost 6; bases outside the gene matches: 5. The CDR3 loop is CASSQTGSNSPLHF. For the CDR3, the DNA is TGTGCCAGCAGCCAGACAGGGAGTAATTCACCCCTCCACTTT.